What follows are 18 T cell receptor beta chains derived from one specimen sequenced in a study of response to subunit inactivated influenza vaccine. TCRdb analysed the RT-PCR reads with MiXCR anew, one entry per CDR3 protein. The data show around 570,000 distinct CDR3 sequences, approximately 7.1% seen once. The sequences come from PBMCs from blood, collected around 2 years after vaccination. The source is a man in his fifties or sixties who received an inactivated influenza vaccine.

This clonotype was picked up many times. The chain has TRBV10-3 and TRBJ2-7; 8 bases match TRBD2. The CDR3 sequence is 13 residues long. Germline CDR1 ENHRY, CDR2 SYGVKD. V was pared by 10 bases and J by 3 bases, with 8 bases of the junction left unmatched. The CDR3 here is CATRRGEGYEQYF. The CDR3 region has the DNA TGTGCCACCAGGCGGGGGGAGGGCTACGAGCAGTACTTC.

J is TRBJ2-1 and V is TRBV4-3; TRBD2 aligns across 9 bases. The CDR3 has 16 residues. CDR1 LGHNA and CDR2 YSLEER come from the germline V gene. With 1 base clipped from V and 12 bases from J, the junction kept 13 bases outside the gene matches. The CDR3 sequence: CASSQVRAGGKGGQFF. The CDR3 nucleotides read TGCGCCAGCAGCCAAGTTAGAGCGGGAGGTAAAGGTGGGCAGTTCTTC.

The V and J genes are TRBV12-3 or TRBV12-4 and TRBJ2-7; the D gene could be TRBD1 or TRBD2 (5 bases each). This CDR3 has 14 amino acids. The V gene lost 6 bases and the J gene lost 2 bases, with 14 bases spanning the gap. CDR3 DNA sequence: TGTGCCAGCAGCACCGGGGACCTAACCTACGAGCAGTACTTC. This encodes CASSTGDLTYEQYF.

The chain couples TRBV30 to TRBJ2-2, with 8 nucleotides matching TRBD2. Germline values: CDR1 GTSNPN, CDR2 SVGIG (reference sequence). V lost 0 bases to trimming and J lost 7 bases; unmatched junction nucleotides: 4. The CDR3 is made up of 14 amino acids. The CDR3 here is CAWSVRGGDGELFF. CDR3 nucleotide sequence: TGTGCCTGGAGTGTACGGGGGGGGGACGGGGAGCTGTTTTTT. The full variable domain, rest sourced from reference TRBV30 and TRBJ2-2, is SQTIHQWPATLVQPVGSPLSLECTVEGTSNPNLYWYRQAAGRGLQLLFYSVGIGQISSEVPQNLSASRPQDRQFILSSKKLLLSDSGFYLCAWSVRGGDGELFFGEGSRLTVL.

This clonotype turned up a few times. V is TRBV7-9 and J is TRBJ1-3, with 8 bases that match TRBD1. CDR1 is SEHNR, CDR2 FQNEAQ, per germline (reference sequence). This CDR3 contains 17 residues. Trimming at V came to 5 bases and at J to 0 bases, leaving 9 bases not matched to a gene. The CDR3 DNA reads TGTGCCAGCAGCCCGCGACAGGGGTCGAGCTCTGGAAACACCATATATTTT. Protein: CASSPRQGSSSGNTIYF.

The genes are TRBV11-3 and TRBJ2-5; 10 nucleotides match TRBD2. The V gene's germline CDR1 is SGHNT and CDR2 YENEEA. CDR3 length equals 15 residues. Losses at the gene ends were 5 bases for V and 4 bases for J; bases not matched to a gene: 7. DNA of the CDR3: TGTGCCAGCAGCAAGGGACTAGCGCTCGGAGAGACCCAGTACTTC. Translated: CASSKGLALGETQYF.

This clonotype was picked up many times. This sequence joins TRBV2 and TRBJ2-1, with D possibly called TRBD1 or TRBD2 (5 bases each). CDR1 and CDR2 (germline): SNHLY, FYNNEI. The CDR3 loop spans 13 amino acids. Trimming removed 10 bases at V and 8 bases at J, with 18 bases between. The CDR3 spells CANSGTALHEQFF. The DNA for the CDR3 is TGTGCCAACTCTGGGACGGCCCTCCATGAGCAGTTCTTC.

This clonotype came up many times. The rearrangement links TRBV7-2 to TRBJ1-1, with D hard to call. The CDR3 spans 16 residues. Trimming shortened V by 1 base and J by 0 bases, and 12 bases separated the two germline ends. CDR1 is SGHTA, CDR2 FQGNSA, per germline. The CDR3 sequence is CASSLVRAGVNTEAFF. The CDR3 nucleotides read TGTGCCAGCAGCTTAGTCCGTGCAGGTGTGAACACTGAAGCTTTCTTT.

The V and J genes are TRBV20-1 and TRBJ2-4; D ambiguous. V lost 0 bases to trimming and J lost 0 bases, with 12 bases between them. This CDR3 comprises 16 residues. Looked up from germline, CDR1 is DFQATT and CDR2 is SNEGSKA (reference sequence). CDR3 DNA: TGCAGTGCTAGAGACAGAAGGACCCTAGCCAAAAACATTCAGTACTTC. The encoded protein is CSARDRRTLAKNIQYF.

The V gene is TRBV5-5, the J gene TRBJ2-3, with D possibly TRBD2 on 6 matching bases. V was pared by 2 bases and J by 3 bases, with 10 bases between. This CDR3 spans 14 amino acids. The germline CDR1 and CDR2 sequences are SGHKS and YYEKEE (reference sequence). The CDR3 DNA reads TGTGCCAGCAGCTTTGGACTACTTACAGATACGCAGTATTTT. As protein: CASSFGLLTDTQYF.

The chain has TRBV4-3 and TRBJ2-3, with a weak D call TRBD1 (5 bases). Looked up from germline, CDR1 is LGHNA and CDR2 is YSLEER. The CDR3 runs 16 residues. V was cut by 0 bases and J by 5 bases, with 15 bases left in between. The CDR3 DNA reads TGCGCCAGCAGCCAAGATCGCTTGGGGCCGGGAGATACGCAGTATTTT. Translating gives CASSQDRLGPGDTQYF.

In this sample, this clonotype turned up a few times. V is TRBV9 and J is TRBJ1-3; no firm D call. The germline CDR1 and CDR2 sequences are SGDLS and YYNGEE. The CDR3 totals 17 residues. V lost 4 bases and J lost 0, with 17 bases in between. The CDR3 is CASSPRGVGDSGNTIYF. The CDR3 DNA is TGTGCCAGCAGCCCCCGTGGGGTCGGGGACTCTGGAAACACCATATATTTT.

The rearrangement joins TRBV18 to TRBJ1-1, with 7 bases lining up with TRBD1. V shed 6 bases and J 5 bases; nucleotides not matched to a gene: 9. This CDR3 comprises 14 residues. Germline CDR1 and CDR2: KGHSH and LQKENI. The CDR3 DNA reads TGTGCCAGCTCTCCCGTGACAGGGCGGACTGAAGCTTTCTTT. It encodes CASSPVTGRTEAFF. Looking up the rest from reference TRBV18 and TRBJ1-1 gives the full variable domain: NAGVMQNPRHLVRRRGQEARLRCSPMKGHSHVYWYRQLPEEGLKFMVYLQKENIIDESGMPKERFSAEFPKEGPSILRIQQVVRGDSAAYFCASSPVTGRTEAFFGQGTRLTVV.

The chain joins TRBV4-1 to TRBJ1-2; 7 bases are shared with TRBD1. The length of the CDR3 is 13 residues. Germline trimming cut 3 bases from V and 6 bases from J; bases unmatched to any gene: 4. Germline CDR1 is MGHRA and CDR2 is YSYEKL. CDR3 protein: CASSHSQGDGYTF. The CDR3, as DNA: TGCGCCAGCAGCCATAGTCAGGGGGATGGCTACACCTTC.

This clonotype was picked up many times. The chain carries TRBV29-1 and TRBJ2-1; 9 nucleotides agree with TRBD2. Germline-derived CDR1 and CDR2 are SQVTM and ANQGSEA. The CDR3 contains 14 residues. V lost 6 bases, J lost 9 bases, and 12 bases stayed unmatched. The CDR3 loop is CSVTRGGRAAEQFF. CDR3 bases: TGCAGCGTCACCCGGGGCGGGAGGGCGGCTGAGCAGTTCTTC.

This chain links TRBV7-2 with TRBJ1-5, with D possibly TRBD1 on 5 matching bases. Trimming took off 1 base at V and 5 bases at J, with 12 bases between the two ends. CDR1 is SGHTA, CDR2 FQGNSA, per germline. The CDR3 is 15 residues long. CDR3 sequence: CASSLDVAGYQPQHF. CDR3 bases: TGTGCCAGCAGCTTAGATGTGGCAGGGTATCAGCCCCAGCATTTT.

This clonotype occurred many times. The rearrangement joins TRBV4-2 to TRBJ2-7, with TRBD1 matching over 8 bases. The V segment lost 3 bases and the J segment 3 bases; nucleotides outside the gene matches: 10. The CDR3 is 16 residues long. The V gene's germline CDR1 is LGHNA and CDR2 YNFKEQ. The CDR3 sequence is CASSQGLQGANYEQYF. The CDR3 bases are TGTGCCAGCAGCCAGGGTCTCCAGGGGGCGAACTACGAGCAGTACTTC.

The J gene is TRBJ1-1, the V gene TRBV13; weak D call: TRBD1 (6 bases). The CDR3 has 15 amino acids. V gave up 5 bases and J gave up 1 base, with 14 bases separating them. Germline-derived CDR1 and CDR2 are PRHDT and FYEKMQ (reference sequence). CDR3 region: CASSTLRDKNTEAFF. In DNA, the CDR3 is TGTGCCAGCAGCACGCTCCGGGACAAGAACACTGAAGCTTTCTTT.